The next 27 T cell receptor beta chains were all read from a single sample in a study of CD8 T cells in ankylosing spondylitis. General study points: A TCR beta motif of 7 to 9 highly homologous variants seemed to mark ankylosing spondylitis blood.

TCRdb analysed the 5' RACE reads with MiXCR anew, one entry per CDR3 protein. The sample records 100,000 to 150,000 distinct CDR3 sequences, 15% to 20% being singletons. Their antigens are not known. The sample was blood, either unsorted or a sorted T cell fraction (not recorded which). These receptors were taken from a male donor with ankylosing spondylitis.

V is TRBV28 and J is TRBJ2-7, with D perhaps matching TRBD1 (6 bases). The germline V gene encodes CDR1 MDHEN and CDR2 SYDVKM. V was trimmed by 5 bases and J by 2 bases, leaving 13 bases between them. This CDR3 spans 14 amino acids. The CDR3: CASSQDSPAYEQYF. CDR3 bases: TGTGCCAGCAGTCAGGACAGTCCTGCCTACGAGCAGTACTTC.

This clonotype was seen a few times. This chain connects TRBV7-2 to TRBJ2-7; D not resolved. The CDR3 contains 14 residues. Deletions cut 2 bases from V and 7 bases from J, with 15 bases between. CDR1 is SGHTA, CDR2 FQGNSA, per germline. The CDR3 DNA reads TGTGCCAGCAGCTTATTTGAAGGGTCGTGGGAGCAGTACTTC. As protein: CASSLFEGSWEQYF.

The chain carries TRBV4-1 and TRBJ1-1, with 8 bases fitting TRBD1. This CDR3 spans 20 amino acids. Germline loops: CDR1 MGHRA, CDR2 YSYEKL. V lost 0 bases to trimming and J lost 1 base; unmatched junction nucleotides: 16. The CDR3 coding sequence is TGCGCCAGCAGCCAAGATAATTTGGGGGGACAGGTGTCTTCGAACACTGAAGCTTTCTTT. This sequence encodes CASSQDNLGGQVSSNTEAFF.

The chain couples TRBV5-1 to TRBJ1-1, with D possibly matching TRBD1 (6 bases). V was shortened by 1 base and J by 0 bases, with 10 bases between the two germline ends. Germline V gives CDR1 SGHRS, CDR2 YFSETQ. This CDR3 has 15 residues. The CDR3 protein is CASSLRGAMNTEAFF. CDR3 DNA sequence: TGCGCCAGCAGCTTGCGGGGGGCTATGAACACTGAAGCTTTCTTT.

This clonotype was seen only a few times. The V call is TRBV27, the J call TRBJ2-7; 12 bases fit TRBD2. The trim removed 0 bases at V and 2 bases at J, leaving 2 bases unmatched. Germline lookup yields CDR1 MNHEY and CDR2 SMNVEV (reference sequence). This CDR3 is 16 amino acids long. The CDR3 reads CASSLSGLAGPYEQYF. The CDR3, as DNA: TGTGCCAGCAGTTTATCGGGACTAGCGGGTCCCTACGAGCAGTACTTC.

The chain links TRBV27 to TRBJ1-2, with a possible D match to TRBD1 (5 bases). V lost 3 bases and J lost 4, with 12 bases in between. CDR1 and CDR2 (germline): MNHEY, SMNVEV (reference sequence). There are 14 residues in the CDR3. The CDR3 region is CASSLRGEGYGYTF. The CDR3 nucleotides read TGTGCCAGCAGTTTGCGGGGGGAAGGCTATGGCTACACCTTC.

This clonotype was counted only a few times. The chain is built from TRBV27 and TRBJ2-1, with TRBD1 identical over 7 bases. The germline gives CDR1 MNHEY, CDR2 SMNVEV (reference sequence). This CDR3 region has 16 residues. The trim removed 6 bases at V and 0 bases at J, leaving 8 bases unmatched. Here the CDR3 DNA reads TGTGCCAGCAGACCACAGACAGGGAGCTCCTACAATGAGCAGTTCTTC. Translating gives CASRPQTGSSYNEQFF.

This clonotype has more than one count but fewer than ten. This chain joins TRBV15 and TRBJ2-2; D tentatively reads TRBD1 or TRBD2 (5 bases each). Germline lookup yields CDR1 LNHNV and CDR2 YYDKDF (reference sequence). With 3 bases removed from V and 8 bases from J, the gap between germline ends came to 22 bases. This CDR3 contains 17 residues. DNA of the CDR3: TGTGCCACCAGCAGTGGGGGTTCCCTAGCCTGGTTTGGGGAGCTGTTTTTT. Encoded protein: CATSSGGSLAWFGELFF.

The sample holds a few counts of this clonotype. The V and J genes are TRBV4-2 and TRBJ2-7, with 7 bases fitting TRBD1. The junction had 10 bases not matched to a gene; V was cut back by 1 base and J by 1 base. Germline-derived CDR1 and CDR2 are LGHNA and YNFKEQ. The CDR3 is made up of 17 amino acids. The chain's CDR3 is CASSQASDRQPSYEQYF. The CDR3 bases are TGTGCCAGCAGCCAAGCATCGGACAGGCAACCTTCCTACGAGCAGTACTTC.

The chain employs TRBV6-1 and TRBJ2-2; 8 bases align to TRBD2. V lost 2 bases, J lost 7 bases, and 18 bases stayed unmatched. Per the germline V gene, CDR1 is MNHNS and CDR2 is SASEGT. The CDR3 contains 19 residues. CDR3 nucleotide sequence: TGTGCCAGCAGTGAATCTCCCGGGATTAGCGGGATTGTTGTCGGGGAGCTGTTTTTT. Translated: CASSESPGISGIVVGELFF.

This clonotype was counted between two and nine times. The chain uses TRBV27 and TRBJ2-7, with 8 positions matching TRBD2. The germline CDR1 and CDR2 sequences are MNHEY and SMNVEV (reference sequence). The CDR3 has 16 residues. With 5 bases clipped from V and 0 bases from J, the junction kept 9 bases outside the gene matches. The CDR3 DNA is TGTGCCAGCAGTCCTGAAGCGGGAGCAAGCTCCTACGAGCAGTACTTC. Amino acids: CASSPEAGASSYEQYF.

This clonotype was picked up many times. The chain is built from TRBV10-1 and TRBJ2-3; D gene uncertain. CDR1 WNHNN and CDR2 SYGVQD come from the germline V gene (reference sequence). This CDR3 region has 14 residues. V lost 6 bases to trimming and J lost 0 bases, with 10 bases between them. The chain's CDR3 is CASSRVPSTDTQYF. In DNA, the CDR3 is TGCGCCAGCAGCAGAGTCCCCAGCACAGATACGCAGTATTTT.

This clonotype was recorded a few times. This rearrangement joins TRBV6-5 to TRBJ1-1; D gene unclear. With 2 bases removed from V and 5 bases from J, the gap between germline ends came to 9 bases. CDR3 length: 13 amino acids. Germline-derived CDR1 and CDR2 are MNHEY and SVGAGI. Here the CDR3 reads CASSYRGRTEAFF. The CDR3 DNA follows: TGTGCCAGCAGTTACCGAGGGAGGACTGAAGCTTTCTTT.

Written as DNA, the CDR3 is TGCAGTGCAGAAGACGTGGTCAAAACCTACGAGCAGTACTTC. Translated: CSAEDVVKTYEQYF. The chain is built from TRBV20-1 and TRBJ2-7; D gene uncertain. The V gene's germline CDR1 is DFQATT and CDR2 SNEGSKA (reference sequence). The V end was cut by 6 bases, the J end by 2 bases, with 17 bases between. The CDR3 extends over 14 amino acids.

The rearrangement joins TRBV7-9 to TRBJ2-1; 11 nucleotides match TRBD2. The CDR3 sequence is 16 residues long. CDR1 and CDR2 (germline): SEHNR, FQNEAQ (reference sequence). Unmatched junction bases numbered 7, after V lost 5 bases and J lost 4 bases. The CDR3 DNA is TGTGCCAGCAGCATAATAGCGGGGGGGTATTACAATGAGCAGTTCTTC. As protein: CASSIIAGGYYNEQFF.

This clonotype has only a few counts. The chain joins TRBV6-1 to TRBJ2-3; 8 bases fit TRBD2. Per the germline V gene, CDR1 is MNHNS and CDR2 is SASEGT. Trimming took 1 base from V and 3 from J; bases not matched to a gene: 6. The CDR3 runs 16 residues. This CDR3 reads CASSEGRGERTDTQYF. DNA for the CDR3: TGTGCCAGCAGTGAAGGGCGGGGGGAGCGGACAGATACGCAGTATTTT.

The chain joins TRBV20-1 to TRBJ2-7; 8 nucleotides agree with TRBD2. V lost 5 bases and J lost 0; bases outside the gene matches: 15. Germline values: CDR1 DFQATT, CDR2 SNEGSKA (reference sequence). The CDR3 extends over 17 amino acids. The DNA of the CDR3 is TGCAGTGCTTCCCCCCGACTAGCGACTAAGAGCTCCTACGAGCAGTACTTC. It encodes CSASPRLATKSSYEQYF.

The chain has TRBV7-8 and TRBJ1-3, with 10 bases matching TRBD1. The CDR3 has 15 amino acids. The germline gives CDR1 SGHVS, CDR2 FQNEAQ. V lost 5 bases, J lost 4 bases, and 5 bases stayed unmatched. CDR3 nucleotide sequence: TGTGCCAGCAGCCTACCGACAGGGGGCGGAAACACCATATATTTT. It is translated as CASSLPTGGGNTIYF. The variable domain in full, completed from reference TRBV7-8 and TRBJ1-3, reads GAGVSQSPRYKVAKRGQDVALRCDPISGHVSLFWYQQALGQGPEFLTYFQNEAQLDKSGLPSDRFFAERPEGSVSTLKIQRTQQEDSAVYLCASSLPTGGGNTIYFGEGSWLTVV.

This chain connects TRBV27 to TRBJ2-7; 9 bases agree with TRBD1. The CDR3 has 13 residues. J gave up 6 bases and V 8 bases, and 8 bases lay outside the gene matches. CDR1 is MNHEY, CDR2 SMNVEV, per germline (reference sequence). DNA for the CDR3: TGTGCCAGCTCCGGGACAGGGATTCTCGAGCAGTACTTC. Translation: CASSGTGILEQYF.

In this sample, this clonotype turned up a few times. V gene TRBV7-9 combines with J gene TRBJ1-5; D is perhaps TRBD1 (5 bases). V was cut by 5 bases and J by 7 bases, with 15 bases left in between. Germline V CDR1 and CDR2: SEHNR, FQNEAQ (reference sequence). This CDR3 contains 14 residues. The CDR3 sequence is CASSRRGGGQPQHF. Written as DNA, the CDR3 is TGTGCCAGCAGCCGCCGGGGCGGGGGACAGCCCCAGCATTTT.

The CDR3 DNA follows: TGTGCCAGCAGCGTGACCGTTGGAGAGCCCTACGAGCAGTACTTC. Amino acid sequence: CASSVTVGEPYEQYF. The rearrangement joins TRBV9 to TRBJ2-7; the D is unclear. Germline values: CDR1 SGDLS, CDR2 YYNGEE. The CDR3 extends over 15 amino acids. Trimming removed 2 bases at V and 2 bases at J, with 14 bases between.

This clonotype was counted between two and nine times. This rearrangement joins TRBV6-2 or TRBV6-3 to TRBJ2-1; D unclear. The CDR3 sequence is 11 residues long. Trimming cost V 2 bases and J 9 bases, with 5 bases left between them. Germline V gene data show CDR1 as MNHEY and CDR2 as SVGEGT. Here the CDR3 reads CASSYGFEQFF. CDR3 in DNA: TGTGCCAGCAGTTACGGGTTTGAGCAGTTCTTC.

This clonotype was detected only a few times. The chain joins TRBV3-1 to TRBJ2-5; D ambiguous. Trimming cost V 4 bases and J 3 bases, with 12 bases left between them. The CDR3 has 14 residues. The germline V gene encodes CDR1 LGHDT and CDR2 YNNKEL (reference sequence). CDR3 nucleotides: TGTGCCAGCAGCCCCTCCCAAGGAAAAGAGACCCAGTACTTC. It specifies CASSPSQGKETQYF.

The V and J genes are TRBV27 and TRBJ1-4, with unresolved D. Germline V gene sequence: CDR1 MNHEY, CDR2 SMNVEV (reference sequence). The length of the CDR3 is 15 residues. The V end lost 6 bases, the J end lost 3 bases, and 14 bases lay between the germline ends. The CDR3 here is CASSPRLAPNEKLFF. The CDR3 nucleotides read TGTGCCAGCAGCCCACGTTTGGCCCCTAATGAAAAACTGTTTTTT.

This clonotype was seen many times. The chain recombines TRBV29-1 with TRBJ1-2, with TRBD1 matching 10 bases. This CDR3 region has 16 residues. Germline CDR1 reads SQVTM; CDR2 reads ANQGSEA. Trimming took 6 bases from V and 8 from J; bases not matched to a gene: 18. The CDR3 loop is CSVADRGQGGLKGYTF. The DNA for the CDR3 is TGCAGCGTCGCTGACAGGGGGCAGGGAGGTCTAAAGGGCTACACCTTC.

This clonotype appeared many times. V is TRBV28 and J is TRBJ1-1, with D hard to call. This CDR3 contains 14 residues. Trimming left V 5 bases short and J 3 bases short, with 13 bases between. Looked up from germline, CDR1 is MDHEN and CDR2 is SYDVKM. CDR3 nucleotides: TGTGCCAGCAGTATCACACGGTCCCACACTGAAGCTTTCTTT. Amino acids: CASSITRSHTEAFF.

This chain uses TRBV4-2 with TRBJ2-1; D perhaps matches TRBD2 (5 bases). CDR3 length: 15 residues. Germline-derived CDR1 and CDR2 are LGHNA and YNFKEQ. Trimming removed 0 bases at V and 5 bases at J, with 11 bases between. CDR3 sequence reads: CASSQDLGSNNEQFF. DNA for the CDR3: TGTGCCAGCAGCCAAGATCTGGGGAGTAACAATGAGCAGTTCTTC.